This T cell receptor (beta chain) is drawn from a study of OX40 agonist ivuxolimab in advanced cancers. Looking at the study overall: Three patients had partial responses: one hepatocellular carcinoma, two cutaneous melanoma.

With regard to this clone: Its target is not known.

Findings and limits, study-wide: Doses of 0.1 to 3.0 mg/kg were accompanied by clonal expansion of CD4+ and CD8+ blood T cells by week 6. Partial responders at 0.1-3.0 mg/kg showed near-lowest clonal expansion. CD8+ T cells showed, on average, more clonal expansion than CD4+ cells.

Assay: immunoSEQ multiplex PCR; the TCRdb copy retains only in-frame clones and omits some. This sample yields 60,000 to 95,000 clones, of which over 75% are seen a single time; around 0.6% belongs to the top ten. From germline, CDR1 is WSHSY and CDR2 SAAADI. This CDR3 is built from 15 residues. Trimming removed 10 bases at V and 6 bases at J, with 23 bases between. The source was CD4+ or CD8+ T cells sorted from blood, collected in a trial of the OX40 agonist ivuxolimab. This sequence originates from an adult with an advanced solid tumor such as melanoma, head and neck, liver or kidney cancer. The gene calls are TRBV10-2 and TRBJ2-3, with a possible D match to TRBD2 (5 bases). CDR3 residues: CATQFTRDLRDTQYF. CDR3 in DNA: TGCGCCACCCAGTTCACTCGGGATCTTCGCGATACGCAGTATTTT.